What follows is one T cell receptor (beta chain) and its context. Trimming pared 3 bases from V and 5 bases from J, leaving 15 bases between. Looked up from germline, CDR1 is SGHRS and CDR2 is YFSETQ. The CDR3 covers 14 residues. The record originates from a study of breast tumors, draining lymph nodes, adjacent tissues. TCRdb called the multiplex PCR reads again in MiXCR, with one record for every CDR3 protein. The table has more than 85,000 distinct CDR3 sequences, 21% seen once; the top ten hold 1% to 1.5%. Samples came from axillary lymph nodes draining the breast cancer. This chain joins TRBV5-1 and TRBJ2-7; TRBD2 is a possible D gene (6 bases). The sequenced sample consisted of axillary lymph node tissue. The clonotype was recovered from a female donor with breast cancer. Some clones in this sample may be carry-over from other donors' samples. The CDR3 bases are TGCGCCAGCAGCTCCCCGGAGGGTAGGGACGAGCAGTACTTC. Translated, it gives CASSSPEGRDEQYF. Full variable domain (outside the CDR3, taken from reference TRBV5-1 and TRBJ2-7): KAGVTQTPRYLIKTRGQQVTLSCSPISGHRSVSWYQQTPGQGLQFLFEYFSETQRNKGNFPGRFSGRQFSNSRSEMNVSTLELGDSALYLCASSSPEGRDEQYFGPGTRLTVT.